The T cell receptor beta chain under discussion was sequenced for a study of identical twins. Each CDR3 protein is one row after TCRdb ran MiXCR on the 5' RACE reads. The sample records under 300,000 distinct CDR3 sequences, about 8.3% being singletons. V lost 2 bases and J 5 bases, leaving 19 bases between the germline ends. The CDR3 is made up of 17 amino acids. Germline values: CDR1 MNHEY, CDR2 SVGAGI. These data were also reused for a study on yellow fever vaccine responses in identical twins.

The sequenced material came from CD8+ T cells sorted from blood. This sequence originates from a young woman in good health. The chain combines TRBV6-5 with TRBJ2-1; D possibly uses TRBD1 or TRBD2 (6 bases each). Written as DNA, the CDR3 is TGTGCCAGCAGTTACCCACTGGGGGGTGGGGGCGACAATGAGCAGTTCTTC. Encoded protein: CASSYPLGGGGDNEQFF.